This T cell receptor (beta chain) is drawn from a study of regulatory T cells in long-lasting Graves disease. Combining iRepertoire HTBI primers with Arm-PCR of CDR3 regions, the authors built TCR beta libraries. TCRdb itself ran the multiplex PCR reads through MiXCR, one entry per CDR3 protein. The sample consists of 400,000 to 500,000 distinct CDR3 sequences, about a sixth of them appearing once. CDR3 length: 14 residues. The germline V and J ends were trimmed by 4 bases and 7 bases, with 14 bases remaining between them. Germline CDR1 is SGHRS and CDR2 is YFSETQ. Stated time point: newly diagnosed GD, antithyroid drugs for less than 3 months. Extracted RNA from PBMCs served as the source of the TCR library. These data also formed part of another study, on T cells in Graves' hyperthyroidism and ophthalmopathy. This second study notes: Used for diagnoses were clinical symptoms, serum thyroxine and TRAb, thyroid ultrasound and orbital computed tomography. Most thyroid clonotypes expanded above 0.001 were also detected in blood.

The specimen was peripheral blood mononuclear cells (PBMCs), collected at new diagnosis, from a patient treated with antithyroid drugs. The sequence was obtained from a woman aged 25 to 39 with Graves disease. J is TRBJ2-2 and V is TRBV5-1; TRBD1 is a possible D gene (5 bases). As DNA, the CDR3 is TGCGCCAGCAGCCAGGACATCAAGGTCGGGGAGCTGTTTTTT. This sequence encodes CASSQDIKVGELFF.